This T cell receptor (beta chain) was found in a study of T cells in Graves' hyperthyroidism and ophthalmopathy. The diagnoses drew upon clinical symptoms, serum thyroxine and TRAb, thyroid ultrasound and orbital computed tomography. Broader study findings: Model predictions of ophthalmopathy came a median around 6.5 months before onset.

What was amplified from RNA transcripts were TCR beta CDR3 regions. The study used the HTBI primer set for a first-round RT-PCR of the TCR CDR3. One entry per CDR3 protein, called by TCRdb with MiXCR from the multiplex PCR reads. The sample holds 300,000 to 400,000 distinct CDR3 sequences, approximately 18% seen once. CDR1 and CDR2 from the germline V gene are MNHEY and SMNVEV (reference sequence). CDR3 size: 14 residues. The V gene lost 0 bases and the J gene lost 5 bases, with 8 bases spanning the gap. On this clonotype: Its antigen is unidentified.

The rearrangement joins TRBV27 to TRBJ2-4; TRBD1 is a possible D gene (7 bases). The TCR originated in a man aged 18 to 35 with Graves' ophthalmopathy. Sequenced: blood. CDR3 nucleotides: TGTGCCAGCAGTTTATCCAGGGGGGAAAACATTCAGTACTTC. It is translated as CASSLSRGENIQYF.